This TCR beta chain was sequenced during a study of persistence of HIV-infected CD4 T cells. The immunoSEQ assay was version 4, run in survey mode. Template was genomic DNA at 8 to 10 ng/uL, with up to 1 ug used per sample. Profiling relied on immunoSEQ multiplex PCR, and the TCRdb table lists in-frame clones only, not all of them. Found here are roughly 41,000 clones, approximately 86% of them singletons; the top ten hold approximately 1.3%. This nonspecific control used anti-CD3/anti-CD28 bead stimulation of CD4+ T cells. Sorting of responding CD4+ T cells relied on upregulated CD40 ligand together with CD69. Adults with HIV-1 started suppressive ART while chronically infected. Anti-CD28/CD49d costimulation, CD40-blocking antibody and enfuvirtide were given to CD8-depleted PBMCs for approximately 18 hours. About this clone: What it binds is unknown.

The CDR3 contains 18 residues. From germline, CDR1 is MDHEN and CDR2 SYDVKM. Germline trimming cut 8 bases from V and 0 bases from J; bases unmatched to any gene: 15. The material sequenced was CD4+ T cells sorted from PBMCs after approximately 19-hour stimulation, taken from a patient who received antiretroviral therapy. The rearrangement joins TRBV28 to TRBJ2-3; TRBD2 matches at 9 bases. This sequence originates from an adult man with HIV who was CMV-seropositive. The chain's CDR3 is CASPPPRGRADSTDTQYF. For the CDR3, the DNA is TGTGCCAGCCCCCCTCCTCGCGGGAGGGCCGATAGCACAGATACGCAGTATTTT.